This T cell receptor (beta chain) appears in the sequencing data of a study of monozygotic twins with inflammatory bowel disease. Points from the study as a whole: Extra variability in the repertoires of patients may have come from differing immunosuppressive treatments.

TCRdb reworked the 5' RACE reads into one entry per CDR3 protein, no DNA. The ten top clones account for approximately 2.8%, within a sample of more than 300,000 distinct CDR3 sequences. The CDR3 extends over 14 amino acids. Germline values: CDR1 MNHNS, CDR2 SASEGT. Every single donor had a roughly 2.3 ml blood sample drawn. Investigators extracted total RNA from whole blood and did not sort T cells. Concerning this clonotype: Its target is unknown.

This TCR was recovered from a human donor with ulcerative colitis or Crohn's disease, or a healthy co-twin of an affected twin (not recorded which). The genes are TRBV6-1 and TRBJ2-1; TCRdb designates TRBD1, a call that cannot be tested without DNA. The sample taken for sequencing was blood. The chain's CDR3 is CASSRDRGMDEQFF.